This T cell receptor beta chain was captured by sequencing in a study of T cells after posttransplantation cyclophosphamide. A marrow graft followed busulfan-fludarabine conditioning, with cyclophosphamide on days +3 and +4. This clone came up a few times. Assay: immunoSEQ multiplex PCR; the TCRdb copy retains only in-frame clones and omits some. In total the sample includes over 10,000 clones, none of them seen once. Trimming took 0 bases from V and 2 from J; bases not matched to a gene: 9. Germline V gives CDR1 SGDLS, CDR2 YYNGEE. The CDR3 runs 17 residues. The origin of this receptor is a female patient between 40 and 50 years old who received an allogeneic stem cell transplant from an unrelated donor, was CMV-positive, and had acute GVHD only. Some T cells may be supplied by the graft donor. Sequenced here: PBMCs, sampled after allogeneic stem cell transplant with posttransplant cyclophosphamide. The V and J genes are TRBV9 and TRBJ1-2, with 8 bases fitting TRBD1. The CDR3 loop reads CASSVDPTQGANYGYTF. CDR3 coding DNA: TGTGCCAGCAGCGTAGACCCCACCCAGGGGGCGAACTATGGCTACACCTTC.